The 20 T cell receptor beta chains below come from one sample, sequenced in a study of control samples from healthy donors and cancer patients. Method: immunoSEQ multiplex PCR; TCRdb's copy keeps in-frame clones and lacks some. Of 48,000 or so clones in the sample, over 90% were seen once. The sequenced sample consisted of PBMCs. Receptors originate from a woman aged 45-60 years with head and neck cancer.

The chain links TRBV5-4 to TRBJ2-5, with D perhaps given as TRBD1 or TRBD2 (6 bases each). Germline V CDR1 and CDR2: SGHNT, YYREEE (reference sequence). Trimming shortened V by 6 bases and J by 5 bases, and 17 bases separated the two germline ends. This CDR3 has 14 residues. CDR3 DNA sequence: TGTGCCAGCACCGTGGGGGGCGCGGGGGAGACCCAGTACTTC. This codes for CASTVGGAGETQYF.

The V gene is TRBV12-3 or TRBV12-4, the J gene TRBJ1-1, with TRBD1 matching over 7 bases. The CDR3 has 13 residues. V lost 9 bases, J lost 3 bases, and 7 bases stayed unmatched. The CDR3: CASRDREDTEAFF. The CDR3 region has the DNA TGTGCCAGTCGAGACAGGGAGGACACTGAAGCTTTCTTT.

This clone was observed a few times. This chain uses TRBV9 with TRBJ1-5, with D unresolved. The CDR3 spans 14 residues. Trimming cost V 4 bases and J 3 bases, with 11 bases left between them. In germline, CDR1 is SGDLS, CDR2 YYNGEE. The CDR3 here is CASSRGASNQPQHF. CDR3 bases: TGTGCCAGCAGCCGAGGAGCTTCCAATCAGCCCCAGCATTTT.

The chain links TRBV5-1 to TRBJ2-3; a weak D match, TRBD2 (6 bases). Germline V gene sequence: CDR1 SGHRS, CDR2 YFSETQ. The CDR3 is 18 residues long. V lost 0 bases to trimming and J lost 4 bases, with 21 bases between them. Written as DNA, the CDR3 is TGCGCCAGCAGCTTGGGCGTTTTGTGGGCGGGGACTGCAGATACGCAGTATTTT. As protein: CASSLGVLWAGTADTQYF.

This chain uses TRBV6-5 with TRBJ1-4; D remains ambiguous. CDR3 length: 12 amino acids. Trimming left V 5 bases short and J 3 bases short, with 4 bases between. CDR1 MNHEY and CDR2 SVGAGI come from the germline V gene. CDR3 protein: CASSRANEKLFF. The CDR3 bases are TGTGCCAGCAGTCGGGCTAATGAAAAACTGTTTTTT.

This clone was seen a single time. The chain recombines TRBV7-9 with TRBJ2-3; D possibly corresponds to TRBD1 (5 bases). The germline CDR1 and CDR2 sequences are SEHNR and FQNEAQ (reference sequence). V was clipped by 5 bases and J by 11 bases, with 14 bases between them. The CDR3 spans 12 residues. DNA for the CDR3: TGTGCCAGCAGCCATAGTCAGGGTGGGCAGTATTTT. Its protein is CASSHSQGGQYF.

This clone occurred a few times. In DNA, the CDR3 is TGTGCCAGCAGCCCCTCGGCCGGAGGGGGCGTTGGCTACACCTTC. Translated, it gives CASSPSAGGGVGYTF. The V gene is TRBV7-9, the J gene TRBJ1-2; TRBD1 aligns across 7 bases. This CDR3 is 15 amino acids long. Per the germline V gene, CDR1 is SEHNR and CDR2 is FQNEAQ (reference sequence). The ends lost 5 bases at V and 7 bases at J; junction bases unmatched: 13.

The chain couples TRBV11-2 to TRBJ2-1; 9 bases are shared with TRBD2. Trimming took 1 base from V and 9 from J; bases not matched to a gene: 7. The CDR3 loop spans 15 amino acids. Germline CDR1 and CDR2: SGHAT and FQNNGV. The CDR3 is CASSLVGTSPGEQFF. The CDR3 region has the DNA TGTGCCAGCAGCTTAGTGGGGACTAGCCCGGGTGAGCAGTTCTTC.

This chain links TRBV5-6 with TRBJ2-1; the match to TRBD1 covers 8 bases. Per germline, CDR1 SGHDT and CDR2 YYEEEE. With 4 bases clipped from V and 8 bases from J, the junction kept 14 bases outside the gene matches. The CDR3 sequence is 16 residues long. The CDR3 reads CASSPLWTGMQDEQFF. CDR3 DNA: TGTGCCAGCAGCCCTTTATGGACAGGGATGCAGGATGAGCAGTTCTTC.

V is TRBV6-5 and J is TRBJ1-2; TRBD1 agrees at 7 bases. The germline V gene has CDR1 MNHEY and CDR2 SVGAGI. This CDR3 contains 15 residues. J lost 4 bases, V lost 6 bases, and 11 bases had no gene match. CDR3 DNA sequence: TGTGCCAGCAGACCGACAGGGAGTGAAGGCTATGGCTACACCTTC. It codes for CASRPTGSEGYGYTF.

The sample holds one count of this clone. The J gene is TRBJ1-4, the V gene TRBV27; no clear D. The CDR3 spans 14 residues. Germline-derived CDR1 and CDR2 are MNHEY and SMNVEV (reference sequence). V dropped 6 bases and J dropped 4 bases, with 12 bases sitting between them. CDR3 protein: CASSSDSLNEKLFF. CDR3 DNA: TGTGCCAGCAGCTCGGATAGTCTTAATGAAAAACTGTTTTTT.

The V and J genes are TRBV19 and TRBJ2-1; D assignment may be TRBD1 or TRBD2 (5 bases each). This CDR3 has 15 amino acids. V was pared by 7 bases and J by 2 bases, with 15 bases between. CDR1 is LNHDA and CDR2 is SQIVND in the germline V gene (reference sequence). CDR3 bases: TGTGCCAGTAAGGGATCGAGGGGTCCCTACAATGAGCAGTTCTTC. It encodes CASKGSRGPYNEQFF.

DNA of the CDR3: TGTGCCAGCAGCCCAAGATCCGGGACAGGGCGACAGGGCTACACCTTC. This gives the protein CASSPRSGTGRQGYTF. The chain is built from TRBV11-3 and TRBJ1-2; 9 nucleotides line up with TRBD1. Trimming removed 5 bases from V and 8 bases from J; junction bases left unmatched: 15. The CDR3 is 16 amino acids. Germline V gene data show CDR1 as SGHNT and CDR2 as YENEEA.

The chain couples TRBV6-2 or TRBV6-3 to TRBJ2-4; D remains unclear. V gave up 5 bases and J gave up 10 bases, with 12 bases separating them. Germline lookup yields CDR1 MNHEY and CDR2 SVGEGT. CDR3 length: 12 residues. CDR3 coding DNA: TGTGCCAGCAGTACACTCTTTAATATTCAGTACTTC. It is translated as CASSTLFNIQYF.

The gene calls are TRBV5-1 and TRBJ1-2; D unresolved. Germline CDR1 and CDR2: SGHRS and YFSETQ. This CDR3 is 15 amino acids long. Trimming removed 0 bases from V and 1 base from J, with 10 bases in between. The CDR3 loop reads CASSLDRHLNYGYTF. The CDR3, as DNA: TGCGCCAGCAGCTTGGACCGGCATCTTAACTATGGCTACACCTTC.

V is TRBV2 and J is TRBJ1-1; unclear D gene. Per germline, CDR1 SNHLY and CDR2 FYNNEI. Trimming shortened V by 7 bases and J by 4 bases, and 13 bases separated the two germline ends. This CDR3 contains 13 residues. CDR3 DNA: TGTGCCAGCAATTCTCTGCGGGGCACTGAAGCTTTCTTT. This codes for CASNSLRGTEAFF.

The rearrangement joins TRBV4-1 to TRBJ1-1, with D uncertain. The CDR3 is made up of 15 amino acids. V shed 0 bases and J shed 1 base, with 9 bases lying between them. The V gene's germline CDR1 is MGHRA and CDR2 YSYEKL. This CDR3 is CASSQDSFGNTEAFF. For the CDR3, the DNA is TGCGCCAGCAGCCAAGATTCTTTCGGGAACACTGAAGCTTTCTTT.

The chain joins TRBV5-1 to TRBJ1-4, with D uncertain. The V end lost 0 bases, the J end lost 10 bases, and 13 bases lay between the germline ends. CDR3 size: 14 residues. The V gene's germline CDR1 is SGHRS and CDR2 YFSETQ. For the CDR3, the DNA is TGCGCCAGCAGCTTGGTAGGTTTAAGTGGAAAACTGTTTTTT. The encoded protein is CASSLVGLSGKLFF.

J is TRBJ1-1 and V is TRBV2, with D perhaps TRBD1 (5 bases). CDR1 is SNHLY, CDR2 FYNNEI, per germline. Trimming shortened V by 3 bases and J by 1 base, and 6 bases separated the two germline ends. This CDR3 spans 13 amino acids. In DNA form, the CDR3 reads TGTGCCAGCAGTGAGGGGGAGAACACTGAAGCTTTCTTT. It translates to CASSEGENTEAFF.

The chain joins TRBV28 to TRBJ2-4; D may be TRBD2 (6 bases). Trimming pared 10 bases from V and 3 bases from J, leaving 13 bases between. Germline assignment: CDR1 MDHEN and CDR2 SYDVKM. This CDR3 spans 13 amino acids. The CDR3 reads CATRLGIKNIQYF. CDR3 bases: TGTGCCACCAGACTAGGAATCAAAAACATTCAGTACTTC. Together with reference TRBV28 and TRBJ2-4, the CDR3 gives the full variable domain: DVKVTQSSRYLVKRTGEKVFLECVQDMDHENMFWYRQDPGLGLRLIYFSYDVKMKEKGDIPEGYSVSREKKERFSLILESASTNQTSMYLCATRLGIKNIQYFGAGTRLSVL.